Below are 26 T cell receptor beta chains sequenced from a single sample in a study of blood T cells in healthy people across ages. Primed by a sample-barcoded 5' primer and a J-beta primer mix, a second PCR proceeded for 7 to 11 cycles. TCRdb processed the 5' RACE reads anew with MiXCR; each CDR3 protein has one entry. The sample shows some 900,000 distinct CDR3 sequences, roughly 43% of them seen only once. Material: blood. These receptors all come from a young man in good health.

The genes are TRBV6-5 and TRBJ1-4, with TRBD1 matching over 8 bases. V lost 6 bases to trimming and J lost 4 bases; unmatched junction nucleotides: 1. This CDR3 contains 13 residues. Germline CDR1 reads MNHEY; CDR2 reads SVGAGI. CDR3 residues: CASRTGVNEKLFF. For the CDR3, the DNA is TGTGCCAGCAGGACAGGGGTTAATGAAAAACTGTTTTTT.

The chain carries TRBV7-9 and TRBJ2-3; TRBD1 aligns across 9 bases. Germline V CDR1 and CDR2: SEHNR, FQNEAQ (reference sequence). The CDR3 is made up of 15 amino acids. J was trimmed by 3 bases and V by 7 bases; bases with no gene match: 8. Here the CDR3 DNA reads TGTGCCAGCATGTGGGGACAGGGTCCAACAGATACGCAGTATTTT. Amino acid sequence: CASMWGQGPTDTQYF.

The chain recombines TRBV20-1 with TRBJ2-4, with TRBD2 matching over 7 bases. The germline CDR1 and CDR2 sequences are DFQATT and SNEGSKA (reference sequence). This CDR3 is 17 amino acids long. Trimming took 4 bases from V and 2 from J; bases not matched to a gene: 14. CDR3 residues: CSAILALKTLTKNIQYF. The CDR3 DNA sequence: TGCAGTGCTATACTAGCGTTGAAAACCTTAACCAAAAACATTCAGTACTTC.

This clonotype was counted between two and nine times. The genes are TRBV5-1 and TRBJ2-5; 7 bases map to TRBD1. The J call is in doubt because the DNA end fits TRBJ2-7 better. Looked up from germline, CDR1 is SGHRS and CDR2 is YFSETQ. The CDR3 contains 15 residues. CDR3 sequence reads: CASSAARTGLHEQYF. The CDR3 nucleotides read TGCGCCAGCAGCGCAGCCAGGACAGGTCTTCACGAGCAGTACTTC.

This clonotype was counted only a few times. Given a much more abundant clone one base away, this may be a read error. This rearrangement joins TRBV29-1 to TRBJ2-1; D is undetermined. The better agreement between TRBJ2-7 and the DNA end casts doubt on the J call. Germline V lookup: CDR1 SQVTM, CDR2 ANQGSEA. This CDR3 contains 11 residues. The CDR3 reads CSVAQNNEQYF. CDR3 DNA sequence: TGCAGCGTTGCACAGAACAATGAGCAGTACTTC.

This clonotype was picked up many times. At one end, the junction sequence differs from germline, possibly due to a read error. The rearrangement joins TRBV13 to TRBJ2-7, with TRBD2 matching over 8 bases. Germline loops: CDR1 PRHDT, CDR2 FYEKMQ (reference sequence). The CDR3 runs to 13 residues. The CDR3 here is CASSVGTRREQYF. CDR3 coding DNA: TGTGCCAGCAGCGTAGGGACTAGACGCGAGCAGTACTTC.

This sequence joins TRBV6-5 and TRBJ1-2; D ambiguous. Germline V lookup: CDR1 MNHEY, CDR2 SVGAGI. Trimming pared 4 bases from V and 0 bases from J, leaving 9 bases between. The CDR3 totals 14 residues. This CDR3 is CASSSGISNYGYTF. The CDR3 nucleotides read TGTGCCAGCAGTTCGGGAATCTCTAACTATGGCTACACCTTC.

This rearrangement joins TRBV9 to TRBJ1-4; D is perhaps TRBD1 (6 bases). V lost 4 bases, J lost 5 bases, and 15 bases lay in between. The CDR3 has 15 amino acids. CDR1 and CDR2 (germline): SGDLS, YYNGEE. In DNA, the CDR3 is TGTGCCAGCAGCCCTCCGACAGGCAGAAATGAAAAACTGTTTTTT. Its protein product is CASSPPTGRNEKLFF. The full variable domain, with the rest looked up from reference TRBV9 and TRBJ1-4, is DSGVTQTPKHLITATGQRVTLRCSPRSGDLSVYWYQQSLDQGLQFLIQYYNGEERAKGNILERFSAQQFPDLHSELNLSSLELGDSALYFCASSPPTGRNEKLFFGSGTQLSVL.

This clonotype was observed at least ten times. The chain couples TRBV7-9 to TRBJ2-5; D not certain. The ends were cut back, 5 bases at V and 4 bases at J, with 14 bases in the middle. This CDR3 spans 14 amino acids. Looked up from germline, CDR1 is SEHNR and CDR2 is FQNEAQ (reference sequence). The CDR3 reads CASSAVGRTETQYF. The CDR3 DNA reads as TGTGCCAGCAGCGCGGTGGGCAGAACAGAGACCCAGTACTTC. Combining the CDR3 with reference TRBV7-9 and TRBJ2-5 gives the whole variable domain DTGVSQNPRHKITKRGQNVTFRCDPISEHNRLYWYRQTLGQGPEFLTYFQNEAQLEKSRLLSDRFSAERPKGSFSTLEIQRTEQGDSAMYLCASSAVGRTETQYFGPGTRLLVL.

The J gene is TRBJ1-1, the V gene TRBV29-1, with D possibly being TRBD1 (6 bases). The CDR3 contains 12 residues. Germline-derived CDR1 and CDR2 are SQVTM and ANQGSEA. Trimming stripped 7 bases from V and 3 bases from J, with 12 bases between. The CDR3 DNA reads as TGCAGCGCTGGGGGGCCGGACACTGAAGCTTTCTTT. It yields the protein CSAGGPDTEAFF.

A remark on this clonotype: A junction boundary mismatches the germline segment, possibly from a read error. The rearrangement links TRBV11-2 to TRBJ2-1; 8 bases line up with TRBD2. This CDR3 has 15 amino acids. The V gene's germline CDR1 is SGHAT and CDR2 FQNNGV. The CDR3 bases are TGCGCCAGCAACCGTGGCGGGGGGCGCTACAATGAGCAGTTCTTC. It codes for CASNRGGGRYNEQFF.

As for this clonotype: Its ends do not fully match the called genes, so a read error is possible. The gene calls are TRBV5-4 and TRBJ2-7; D remains unclear. CDR1 is SGHNT and CDR2 is YYREEE in the germline V gene (reference sequence). There are 13 residues in the CDR3. The CDR3, as DNA: TGTGCCGGCAGCCCCGGAAGCTCCTACGAGCAGTACTTC. Translated, it gives CAGSPGSSYEQYF. The full variable domain, rest sourced from reference TRBV5-4 and TRBJ2-7, is ETGVTQSPTHLIKTRGQQVTLRCSSQSGHNTVSWYQQALGQGPQFIFQYYREEENGRGNFPPRFSGLQFPNYSSELNVNALELDDSALYLCAGSPGSSYEQYFGPGTRLTVT.

This sequence joins TRBV4-2 and TRBJ2-1; 8 bases align to TRBD1. The CDR3 is 14 residues long. V was clipped by 3 bases and J by 4 bases; unmatched bases: 2. Per germline, CDR1 LGHNA and CDR2 YNFKEQ. The CDR3 nucleotides read TGTGCCAGCAGCCAGACAGGGGTTTACAATGAGCAGTTCTTC. Translation: CASSQTGVYNEQFF.

This sequence joins TRBV20-1 and TRBJ2-3; no reliable D call. CDR3 size: 13 residues. V was pared by 6 bases and J by 0 bases, with 10 bases between. Per germline, CDR1 DFQATT and CDR2 SNEGSKA (reference sequence). CDR3 in amino acids: CSAPASSTDTQYF. The CDR3 DNA reads TGCAGTGCCCCCGCGAGTAGCACAGATACGCAGTATTTT.

This clonotype was counted between two and nine times. V is TRBV28 and J is TRBJ2-4; a possible D gene is TRBD2 (6 bases). Germline CDR1 MDHEN, CDR2 SYDVKM. V lost 5 bases, J lost 3 bases, and 17 bases lay in between. CDR3 length: 16 amino acids. Written as DNA, the CDR3 is TGTGCCAGCAGTGACCCGCGGGGAGAGGGCAAAAACATTCAGTACTTC. Its protein is CASSDPRGEGKNIQYF.

This clonotype appeared a few times. V gene TRBV7-2 combines with J gene TRBJ2-3, with 9 bases aligning to TRBD2. Germline V gene lookup returns CDR1 SGHTA and CDR2 FQGNSA. With V trimmed by 5 bases and J by 1 base, 7 bases remained unmatched. The CDR3 spans 16 residues. In DNA, the CDR3 is TGTGCCAGCAGCCGTGATATAGCGGGGGGCACAGATACGCAGTATTTT. Protein: CASSRDIAGGTDTQYF.

This clonotype was picked up a small number of times. The chain employs TRBV3-1 and TRBJ2-1, with no clear D. Germline V gene lookup returns CDR1 LGHDT and CDR2 YNNKEL (reference sequence). There are 13 residues in the CDR3. V was trimmed by 1 base and J by 6 bases, leaving 7 bases between them. The CDR3, as DNA: TGTGCCAGCAGCCAAGTAAGCCTCAATGAGCAGTTCTTC. It yields the protein CASSQVSLNEQFF.

This clonotype was counted only a few times. V usage is TRBV27 and J usage is TRBJ2-3; perhaps D is TRBD1 or TRBD2 (7 bases each). The ends were cut back, 5 bases at V and 0 bases at J, with 12 bases in the middle. Germline V gives CDR1 MNHEY, CDR2 SMNVEV (reference sequence). CDR3 length: 15 amino acids. The CDR3 nucleotides read TGTGCCAGCAGTCCTCAGGGGGGGAGCACAGATACGCAGTATTTT. Translated, it gives CASSPQGGSTDTQYF.

The chain recombines TRBV6-1 with TRBJ2-3; D is uncertain. CDR3 length: 15 residues. The V end lost 5 bases, the J end lost 1 base, and 13 bases lay between the germline ends. Germline V gene sequence: CDR1 MNHNS, CDR2 SASEGT. CDR3 region: CASSQYSGRTDTQYF. The CDR3 DNA is TGTGCCAGCAGTCAGTACAGTGGCCGCACAGATACGCAGTATTTT.

V and J are TRBV7-2 and TRBJ1-5; 8 nucleotides match TRBD1. The CDR3 has 15 amino acids. Looked up from germline, CDR1 is SGHTA and CDR2 is FQGNSA. V dropped 5 bases and J dropped 4; count of bases not matched to a gene: 7. CDR3 sequence: CASSMKQGVNQPQHF. The DNA for the CDR3 is TGTGCCAGCAGCATGAAACAGGGGGTAAATCAGCCCCAGCATTTT.

This chain links TRBV9 with TRBJ2-1, with 7 bases identical to TRBD2. V shed 0 bases, J shed 5 bases, and the junction held 2 bases outside the gene matches. CDR3 length: 14 residues. Looked up from germline, CDR1 is SGDLS and CDR2 is YYNGEE. CDR3 residues: CASSVGEGHNEQFF. The CDR3 coding sequence is TGTGCCAGCAGCGTAGGGGAGGGCCACAATGAGCAGTTCTTC.

This clonotype was observed a handful of times. The chain joins TRBV7-2 to TRBJ1-5; D gene unclear. The length of the CDR3 is 15 residues. Germline V gene sequence: CDR1 SGHTA, CDR2 FQGNSA. V was clipped by 2 bases and J by 1 base, with 9 bases between them. CDR3 sequence (DNA): TGTGCCAGCAGCTTAAGGATCGGGAGCAATCAGCCCCAGCATTTT. Translating it yields CASSLRIGSNQPQHF. The variable domain in full, completed from reference TRBV7-2 and TRBJ1-5, reads GAGVSQSPSNKVTEKGKDVELRCDPISGHTALYWYRQSLGQGLEFLIYFQGNSAPDKSGLPSDRFSAERTGGSVSTLTIQRTQQEDSAVYLCASSLRIGSNQPQHFGDGTRLSIL.

The sample holds a few counts of this clonotype. CDR3 sequence: CASSLSVLAFF. Written as DNA, the CDR3 is TGTGCCAGCAGTTTGAGTGTTCTCGCTTTCTTT. The rearrangement joins TRBV28 to TRBJ1-1, with D uncertain. The CDR3 is made up of 11 amino acids. Between the trimmed V and J ends, which lost 3 bases and 11 bases, there was a span of 10 bases. Germline CDR1 MDHEN, CDR2 SYDVKM.

Points on this clonotype: At one end the junction does not follow the germline gene, possibly because of a read error. This chain links TRBV6-1 with TRBJ2-6; weak D call: TRBD1 (5 bases). This CDR3 region has 12 residues. Germline V lookup: CDR1 MNHNS, CDR2 SASEGT. The CDR3 is CASGLGANALTF. The DNA for the CDR3 is TGTGCCAGCGGGTTAGGGGCCAACGCCCTGACTTTC.

J is TRBJ2-3 and V is TRBV28; D gene uncertain. Germline assignment: CDR1 MDHEN and CDR2 SYDVKM. Trimming shortened V by 4 bases and J by 3 bases, and 11 bases separated the two germline ends. The CDR3 is 14 residues long. CDR3 bases: TGTGCCAGCAGTTCCCTCGGACGGACAGATACGCAGTATTTT. The encoded protein is CASSSLGRTDTQYF.

This clonotype was found a few times. V usage is TRBV27 and J usage is TRBJ2-1; D unresolved. The length of the CDR3 is 15 residues. Trimming pared 5 bases from V and 1 base from J, leaving 12 bases between. Germline V gene data show CDR1 as MNHEY and CDR2 as SMNVEV (reference sequence). CDR3 amino acids: CASSRPSASYNEQFF. The DNA for the CDR3 is TGTGCCAGCAGTCGCCCATCGGCGTCCTACAATGAGCAGTTCTTC.